This T cell receptor beta chain was documented in a study of T cell responses to AZD1222 COVID-19 vaccine. Only in-frame clones appear in the TCRdb table, and some are missing; sequencing was by immunoSEQ multiplex PCR. Here the sample spans roughly 28,000 clones, about 94% being singletons. Notes on this clone: The target antigen is unknown.

General study points: CD4 TCRs linked to vaccination spanned spike, dominating at 160-218 and 743-854.

The CDR3 length is 11 residues. The V end was cut by 2 bases, the J end by 12 bases, with 13 bases between. In germline, CDR1 is DFQATT, CDR2 SNEGSKA (reference sequence). V gene TRBV20-1 combines with J gene TRBJ1-2; D remains ambiguous. The starting material was peripheral blood, obtained on day 0 of AZD1222 vaccination. The source is an adult in good health. The CDR3 DNA sequence: TGCAGTGCTAGACTACAAGGTGCCCACACCTTC. As protein: CSARLQGAHTF.